This TCR beta chain was recorded in a study of cytomegalovirus exposure and HLA in healthy donors. Study-wide results and caveats: Later analysis suggested most CMV-associated TCR beta chains were HLA-restricted.

CDR3 size: 16 residues. Between the trimmed V and J ends, which lost 6 bases and 8 bases, there was a span of 22 bases. Germline V gene sequence: CDR1 LGHNT, CDR2 FRNRAP. Amplification used 60 Vbeta primers and 13 Jbeta primers. Profiled with immunoSEQ multiplex PCR; TCRdb holds only in-frame clones, not every one. The table lists roughly 200,000 clones, around 78% of them singletons, with about 1.9% in the top ten. On this clone itself: What it binds is not known.

The TCR originated in a man aged 25 to 40 in good health and CMV-seronegative. Sequenced: PBMCs. The chain joins TRBV12-5 to TRBJ2-2; D might be TRBD2 (6 bases). CDR3 loop: CASGPLPGLATGELFF. The DNA of the CDR3 is TGTGCTAGTGGCCCCCTTCCGGGACTCGCGACAGGGGAGCTGTTTTTT.